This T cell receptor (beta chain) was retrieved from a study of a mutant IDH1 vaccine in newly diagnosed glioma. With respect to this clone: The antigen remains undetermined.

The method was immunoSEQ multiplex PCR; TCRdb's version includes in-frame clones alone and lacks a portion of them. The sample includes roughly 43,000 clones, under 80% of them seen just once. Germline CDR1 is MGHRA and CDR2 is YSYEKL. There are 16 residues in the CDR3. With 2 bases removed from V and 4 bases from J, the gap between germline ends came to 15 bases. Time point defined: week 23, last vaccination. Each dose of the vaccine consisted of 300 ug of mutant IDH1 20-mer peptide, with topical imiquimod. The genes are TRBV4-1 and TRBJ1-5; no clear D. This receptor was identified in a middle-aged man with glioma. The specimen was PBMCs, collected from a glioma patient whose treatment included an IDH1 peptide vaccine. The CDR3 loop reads CASSQSIGTVNQPQHF. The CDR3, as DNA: TGCGCCAGCAGCCAATCGATTGGCACAGTTAATCAGCCCCAGCATTTT.